Reported below is one T cell receptor beta chain. Its specificity is not known. MiXCR, applied by TCRdb to the reads, yields one record per CDR3 protein. The sample shows some 300,000 distinct CDR3 sequences, roughly 15% of them seen only once. The data belong to a study of T cell repertoires in cytomegalovirus infection. Study-level background: Shared public TCR beta signatures pointed to both CMV infection and a matching HLA type.

V shed 7 bases and J 1 base; nucleotides not matched to a gene: 11. The CDR3 spans 17 residues. Germline CDR1 reads MDHEN; CDR2 reads SYDVKM. Whole-study results and caveats: Pooled public TCR beta family frequency picked out CMV carriers with the relevant HLA. In two of eight donors, the top clonotype was HLA-C-restricted CMV-specific.

The chain has TRBV28 and TRBJ2-3; 10 bases are shared with TRBD2. The receptor comes from a human donor in good health (CMV status not recorded). Some clones in this sample may be carry-over from other donors' samples. Sequenced input: PBMCs. The DNA of the CDR3 is TGTGCCAGCACTCAACCCTCCGGGACTAGCGGCACAGATACGCAGTATTTT. Its protein is CASTQPSGTSGTDTQYF.